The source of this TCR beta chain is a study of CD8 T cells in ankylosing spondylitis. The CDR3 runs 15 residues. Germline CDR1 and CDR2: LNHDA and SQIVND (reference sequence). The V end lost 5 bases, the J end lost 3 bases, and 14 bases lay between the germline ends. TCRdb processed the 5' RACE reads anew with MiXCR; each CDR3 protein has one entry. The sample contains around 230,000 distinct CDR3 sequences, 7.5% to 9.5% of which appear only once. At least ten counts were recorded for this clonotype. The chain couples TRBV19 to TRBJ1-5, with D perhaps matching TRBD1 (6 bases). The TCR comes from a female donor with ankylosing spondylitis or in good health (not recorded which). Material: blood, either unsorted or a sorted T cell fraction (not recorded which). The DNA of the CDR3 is TGTGCCAGTAGTCCCCTAGGGGGGGACAATCAGCCCCAGCATTTT. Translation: CASSPLGGDNQPQHF.